These 9 T cell receptor beta chains came from one sample sequenced in a study of T cell responses to AZD1222 COVID-19 vaccine. Method: immunoSEQ multiplex PCR; TCRdb's copy keeps in-frame clones and lacks some. The table shows 95,000 to 110,000 clones, with roughly nine tenths occurring only once. The sample consisted of peripheral blood, taken 28 days after the second dose of the MenACWY control vaccine. These receptors were obtained from an adult who received the MenACWY meningococcal vaccine as a control.

The V and J genes are TRBV5-1 and TRBJ1-2; weak D call: TRBD1 (5 bases). Trimming cost V 0 bases and J 7 bases, with 13 bases left between them. The CDR3 runs 14 residues. Looked up from germline, CDR1 is SGHRS and CDR2 is YFSETQ. This CDR3 is CASSLARDGFGYTF. The DNA for the CDR3 is TGCGCCAGCAGCTTGGCCAGGGATGGGTTTGGCTACACCTTC.

The chain recombines TRBV9 with TRBJ1-6; the match to TRBD1 covers 10 bases. Unmatched junction bases numbered 12, after V lost 3 bases and J lost 9 bases. The CDR3 contains 17 residues. Germline V gene data show CDR1 as SGDLS and CDR2 as YYNGEE. CDR3 loop: CASSARDGTGATSPLHF. In DNA form, the CDR3 reads TGTGCCAGCAGCGCGCGGGACGGGACAGGGGCTACTTCACCCCTCCACTTT. Full variable domain (missing parts from reference TRBV9 and TRBJ1-6): DSGVTQTPKHLITATGQRVTLRCSPRSGDLSVYWYQQSLDQGLQFLIQYYNGEERAKGNILERFSAQQFPDLHSELNLSSLELGDSALYFCASSARDGTGATSPLHFGNGTRLTVT.

This chain joins TRBV11-3 and TRBJ1-1; D unresolved. In germline, CDR1 is SGHNT, CDR2 YENEEA. CDR3 length equals 13 residues. V was cut by 3 bases and J by 0 bases, with 5 bases left in between. The DNA of the CDR3 is TGTGCCAGCAGCTTCGAGGTGAACACTGAAGCTTTCTTT. Protein product: CASSFEVNTEAFF.

In DNA, the CDR3 is TGTGCCAGCAGCTTGAACGGGCCTCAAGAGACCCAGTACTTC. Protein sequence: CASSLNGPQETQYF. The J gene is TRBJ2-5, the V gene TRBV5-5; D remains unclear. The germline V and J ends were trimmed by 1 base and 2 bases, with 9 bases remaining between them. This CDR3 is built from 14 residues. The V gene's germline CDR1 is SGHKS and CDR2 YYEKEE (reference sequence). The full variable domain, rest sourced from reference TRBV5-5 and TRBJ2-5, is DAGVTQSPTHLIKTRGQQVTLRCSPISGHKSVSWYQQVLGQGPQFIFQYYEKEERGRGNFPDRFSARQFPNYSSELNVNALLLGDSALYLCASSLNGPQETQYFGPGTRLLVL.

The chain has TRBV4-1 and TRBJ1-3, with unresolved D. The CDR3 length is 15 residues. Germline V gene sequence: CDR1 MGHRA, CDR2 YSYEKL. The V end was cut by 4 bases, the J end by 0 bases, with 10 bases between. CDR3 amino acids: CASSRDYSSGNTIYF. The CDR3 DNA follows: TGCGCCAGCAGCCGCGACTACAGCTCTGGAAACACCATATATTTT.

The chain carries TRBV28 and TRBJ2-7; D is unclear. Trimming stripped 2 bases from V and 2 bases from J, with 10 bases between. Germline V gene sequence: CDR1 MDHEN, CDR2 SYDVKM. The CDR3 loop spans 14 amino acids. Here the CDR3 reads CASSLRPSTYEQYF. In DNA form, the CDR3 reads TGTGCCAGCAGTTTAAGACCGTCCACCTACGAGCAGTACTTC. Full variable domain (rest looked up from reference TRBV28 and TRBJ2-7): DVKVTQSSRYLVKRTGEKVFLECVQDMDHENMFWYRQDPGLGLRLIYFSYDVKMKEKGDIPEGYSVSREKKERFSLILESASTNQTSMYLCASSLRPSTYEQYFGPGTRLTVT.

The gene calls are TRBV18 and TRBJ1-2; D unresolved. Germline V gives CDR1 KGHSH, CDR2 LQKENI. This CDR3 is 14 amino acids long. Trimming removed 2 bases at V and 5 bases at J, with 12 bases between. The DNA for the CDR3 is TGTGCCAGCTCACCAGATCAGGTGGGATATGGCTACACCTTC. It encodes CASSPDQVGYGYTF.

Notes on this clone: The germline gene is not matched at one end of the junction; a read error may be the cause. The rearrangement uses TRBV7-8 and TRBJ2-7, with D perhaps matching TRBD1 (6 bases). The CDR3 covers 18 residues. The germline CDR1 and CDR2 sequences are SGHVS and FQNEAQ. This CDR3 reads CASSPGRQGLTSSYGQYF. CDR3 nucleotide sequence: TGTGCCAGCAGCCCCGGCAGGCAGGGGCTTACCAGCTCCTACGGGCAGTACTTC.

V gene TRBV7-2 combines with J gene TRBJ2-7; TRBD2 might be the D (6 bases). The CDR3 consists of 16 residues. The ends were cut back, 1 base at V and 2 bases at J, with 15 bases in the middle. CDR1 and CDR2 from the germline V gene are SGHTA and FQGNSA. This CDR3 reads CASSLGGSGPPYEQYF. The CDR3 DNA follows: TGTGCCAGCAGCTTAGGGGGTAGCGGTCCCCCCTACGAGCAGTACTTC.